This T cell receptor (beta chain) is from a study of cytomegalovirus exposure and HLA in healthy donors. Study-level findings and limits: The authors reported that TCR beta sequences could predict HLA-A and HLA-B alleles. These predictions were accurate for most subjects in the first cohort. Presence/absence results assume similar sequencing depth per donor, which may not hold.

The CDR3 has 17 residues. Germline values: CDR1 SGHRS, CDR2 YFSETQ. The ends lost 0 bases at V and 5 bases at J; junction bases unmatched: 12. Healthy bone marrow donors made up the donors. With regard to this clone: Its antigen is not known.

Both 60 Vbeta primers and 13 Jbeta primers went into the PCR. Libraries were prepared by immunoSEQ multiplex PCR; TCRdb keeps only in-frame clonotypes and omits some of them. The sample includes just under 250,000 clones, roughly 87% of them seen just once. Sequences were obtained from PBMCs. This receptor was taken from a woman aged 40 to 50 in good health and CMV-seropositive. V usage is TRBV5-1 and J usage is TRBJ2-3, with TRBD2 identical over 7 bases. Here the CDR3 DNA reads TGCGCCAGCAGCTTGGGTCTCCAGCGGGGTATGGGAGATACGCAGTATTTT. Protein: CASSLGLQRGMGDTQYF.